These 6 T cell receptor beta chains were all obtained from the same sample, sequenced in a study of T cell repertoires in aging, cancer and after chemotherapy. Peripheral blood genomic DNA, not sorted cells or RNA, was the template. Multiplex touch-down PCR with TRB-A/B primers amplified rearranged V-D-J TRB sequences. TCRdb reprocessed the multiplex PCR reads via MiXCR and lists one record per CDR3 protein. The sample shows some 6,000 distinct CDR3 sequences, around 42% of them seen only once. Input material: blood. These receptors originate from a human donor in good health.

This clonotype was observed a handful of times. The chain uses TRBV6-5 and TRBJ1-1; 8 bases are shared with TRBD1. The trim removed 10 bases at V and 6 bases at J, leaving 10 bases unmatched. The CDR3 consists of 13 residues. CDR1 and CDR2 (germline): MNHEY, SVGAGI. The CDR3 nucleotides are TGTGCCACTCGCAGTCAGGGGGCCTCTGAAGCTTTCTTT. This encodes CATRSQGASEAFF.

The V call is TRBV5-6, the J call TRBJ1-2; D unresolved. This CDR3 has 16 amino acids. Germline lookup yields CDR1 SGHDT and CDR2 YYEEEE. V was pared by 4 bases and J by 5 bases, with 21 bases between. CDR3 coding DNA: TGTGCCAGCAGCAAGGTTGGCAGCCAACTAGGGTATGGCTACACCTTC. Translating gives CASSKVGSQLGYGYTF.

This clonotype was picked up a small number of times. The chain combines TRBV6-2 or TRBV6-3 with TRBJ2-2; unclear D gene. The CDR3 totals 14 residues. In germline, CDR1 is MNHEY, CDR2 SVGEGT. V was pared by 8 bases and J by 2 bases, with 12 bases between. The DNA for the CDR3 is TGTGCCAGCCTGCGGACCGTTAACACCGGGGAGCTGTTTTTT. Its protein is CASLRTVNTGELFF.

This chain joins TRBV29-1 and TRBJ1-2; a possible D gene is TRBD1 (6 bases). V gave up 7 bases and J gave up 7 bases, with 40 bases separating them. Germline CDR1 is SQVTM and CDR2 is ANQGSEA. The CDR3 covers 20 residues. CDR3 bases: TGCAGCGCGACCCTACACAGGGCTCAGGTGGGAATCGGCCCGTGGGGTGGCTACACCTTC. Amino acid sequence: CSATLHRAQVGIGPWGGYTF.

The rearrangement links TRBV5-6 to TRBJ2-1; D possibly corresponds to TRBD1 (5 bases). Trimming shortened V by 0 bases and J by 3 bases, and 13 bases separated the two germline ends. Germline V CDR1 and CDR2: SGHDT, YYEEEE. The CDR3 contains 16 residues. The CDR3 DNA follows: TGTGCCAGCAGCTTGGCCGATGGGGCGTTCTACAATGAGCAGTTCTTC. Translating gives CASSLADGAFYNEQFF.

The chain uses TRBV6-1 and TRBJ1-1; D unresolved. This CDR3 is 14 amino acids long. CDR1 and CDR2 from the germline V gene are MNHNS and SASEGT. Trimming left V 6 bases short and J 2 bases short, with 13 bases between. The CDR3: CASRARAGNTEAFF. CDR3 DNA sequence: TGTGCCAGCAGGGCGCGAGCTGGAAACACTGAAGCTTTCTTT.